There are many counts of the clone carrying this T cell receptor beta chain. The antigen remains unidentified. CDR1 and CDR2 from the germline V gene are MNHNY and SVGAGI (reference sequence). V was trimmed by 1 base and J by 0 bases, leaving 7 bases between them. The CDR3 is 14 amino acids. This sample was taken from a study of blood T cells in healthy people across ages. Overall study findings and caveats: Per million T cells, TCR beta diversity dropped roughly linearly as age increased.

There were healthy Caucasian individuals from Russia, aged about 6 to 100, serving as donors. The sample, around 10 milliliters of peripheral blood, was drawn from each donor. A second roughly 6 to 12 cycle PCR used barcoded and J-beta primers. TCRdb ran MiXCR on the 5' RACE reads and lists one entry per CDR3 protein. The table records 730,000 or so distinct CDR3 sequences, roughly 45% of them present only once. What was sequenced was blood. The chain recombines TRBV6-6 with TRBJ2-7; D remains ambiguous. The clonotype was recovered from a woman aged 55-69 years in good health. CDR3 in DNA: TGTGCCAGCAGTTACTTGTCTGCCTCCTACGAGCAGTACTTC. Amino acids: CASSYLSASYEQYF.